This record concerns one T cell receptor (beta chain) sequence. Its antigen is unknown. Profiling relied on immunoSEQ multiplex PCR, and the TCRdb table lists in-frame clones only, not all of them. The sample has about 20,000 clones, 70% to 90% seen once; the top ten hold about 9.1%. This sample stems from a study of lymphopenia after photon versus proton radiotherapy. Study results and caveats: Post-nadir TCR diversity decline inversely tracked overall survival among those who died. Survival link was tested only in deceased patients; proton benefit remains a possibility.

The CDR3 has 16 residues. Germline assignment: CDR1 SGHKS and CDR2 YYEKEE (reference sequence). Trimming stripped 0 bases from V and 1 base from J, with 11 bases between. Sequenced here: peripheral blood, sampled from a patient treated with proton-based radiotherapy. The rearrangement joins TRBV5-5 to TRBJ1-3; D remains ambiguous. The sequence was obtained from a man in his 70s with pancreatic cancer. CDR3 nucleotide sequence: TGTGCCAGCAGCTTGGGAGCAGGAGGGTCTGGAAACACCATATATTTT. Translated, it gives CASSLGAGGSGNTIYF.